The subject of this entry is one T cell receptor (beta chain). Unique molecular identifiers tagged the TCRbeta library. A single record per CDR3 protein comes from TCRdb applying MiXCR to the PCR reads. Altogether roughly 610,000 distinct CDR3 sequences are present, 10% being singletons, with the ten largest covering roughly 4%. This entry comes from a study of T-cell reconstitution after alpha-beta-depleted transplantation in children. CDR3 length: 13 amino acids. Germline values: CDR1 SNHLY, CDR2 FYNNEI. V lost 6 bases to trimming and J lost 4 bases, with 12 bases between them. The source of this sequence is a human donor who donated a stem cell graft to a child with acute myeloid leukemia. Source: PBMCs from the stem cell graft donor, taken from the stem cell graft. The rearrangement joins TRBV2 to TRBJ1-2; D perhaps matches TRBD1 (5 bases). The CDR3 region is CASSAEGRYGYTF. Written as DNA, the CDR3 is TGTGCCAGCAGCGCTGAGGGACGCTATGGCTACACCTTC. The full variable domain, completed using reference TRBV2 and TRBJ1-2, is EPEVTQTPSHQVTQMGQEVILRCVPISNHLYFYWYRQILGQKVEFLVSFYNNEISEKSEIFDDQFSVERPDGSNFTLKIRSTKLEDSAMYFCASSAEGRYGYTFGSGTRLTVV.